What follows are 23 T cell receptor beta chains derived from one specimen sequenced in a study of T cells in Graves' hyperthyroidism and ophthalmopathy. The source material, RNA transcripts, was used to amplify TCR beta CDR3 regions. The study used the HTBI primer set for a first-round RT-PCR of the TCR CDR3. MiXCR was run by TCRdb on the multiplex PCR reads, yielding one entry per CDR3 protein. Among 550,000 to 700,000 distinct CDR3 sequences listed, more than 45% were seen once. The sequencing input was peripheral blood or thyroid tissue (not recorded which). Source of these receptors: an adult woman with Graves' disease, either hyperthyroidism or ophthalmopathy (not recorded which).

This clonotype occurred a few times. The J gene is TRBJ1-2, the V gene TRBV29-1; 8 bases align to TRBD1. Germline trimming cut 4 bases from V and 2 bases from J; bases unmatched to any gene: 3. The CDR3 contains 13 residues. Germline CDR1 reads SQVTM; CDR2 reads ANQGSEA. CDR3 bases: TGCAGCGTTGCAGGGACAGGAAACTATGGCTACACCTTC. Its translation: CSVAGTGNYGYTF.

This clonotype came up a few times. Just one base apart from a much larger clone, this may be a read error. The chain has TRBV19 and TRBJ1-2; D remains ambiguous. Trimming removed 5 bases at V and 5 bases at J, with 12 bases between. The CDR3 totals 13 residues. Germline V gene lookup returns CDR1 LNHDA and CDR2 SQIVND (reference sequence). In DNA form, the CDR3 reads TGTGCCAGTAGTCACGGGATGCCTTATGGCTACACCTTC. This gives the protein CASSHGMPYGYTF.

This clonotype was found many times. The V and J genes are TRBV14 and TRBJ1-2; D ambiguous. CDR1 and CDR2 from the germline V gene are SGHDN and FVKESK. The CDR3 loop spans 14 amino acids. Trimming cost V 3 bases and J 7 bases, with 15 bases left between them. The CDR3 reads CASSQGAPARGYTF. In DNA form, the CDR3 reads TGTGCCAGCAGCCAGGGAGCTCCAGCGCGTGGCTACACCTTC.

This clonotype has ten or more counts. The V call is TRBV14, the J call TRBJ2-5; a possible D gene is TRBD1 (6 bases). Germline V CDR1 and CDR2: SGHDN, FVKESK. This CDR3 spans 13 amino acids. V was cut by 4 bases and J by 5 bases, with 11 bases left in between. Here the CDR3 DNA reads TGTGCCAGCAGCCTTCAGGGGTCCGAGACCCAGTACTTC. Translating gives CASSLQGSETQYF. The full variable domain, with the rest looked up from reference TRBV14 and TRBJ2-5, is EAGVTQFPSHSVIEKGQTVTLRCDPISGHDNLYWYRRVMGKEIKFLLHFVKESKQDESGMPNNRFLAERTGGTYSTLKVQPAELEDSGVYFCASSLQGSETQYFGPGTRLLVL.

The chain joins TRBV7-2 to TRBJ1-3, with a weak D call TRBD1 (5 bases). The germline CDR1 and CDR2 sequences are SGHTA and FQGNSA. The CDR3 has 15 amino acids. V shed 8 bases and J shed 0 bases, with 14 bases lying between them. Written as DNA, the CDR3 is TGTGCCAGCCGCCCCATGGGGCTCTCTGGAAACACCATATATTTT. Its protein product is CASRPMGLSGNTIYF.

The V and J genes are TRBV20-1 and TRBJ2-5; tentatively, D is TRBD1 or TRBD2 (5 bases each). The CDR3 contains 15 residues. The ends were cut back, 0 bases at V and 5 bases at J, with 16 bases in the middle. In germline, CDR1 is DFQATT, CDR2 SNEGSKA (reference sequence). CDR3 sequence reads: CSARDLGGRDETQYF. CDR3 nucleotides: TGCAGTGCTAGAGATTTAGGAGGCAGGGATGAGACCCAGTACTTC.

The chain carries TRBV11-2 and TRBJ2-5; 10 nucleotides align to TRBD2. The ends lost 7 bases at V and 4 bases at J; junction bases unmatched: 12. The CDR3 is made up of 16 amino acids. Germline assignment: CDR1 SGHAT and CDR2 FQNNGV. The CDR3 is CASIPLVGTSAETQYF. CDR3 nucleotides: TGTGCCAGCATCCCCTTGGTGGGGACTAGCGCAGAGACCCAGTACTTC.

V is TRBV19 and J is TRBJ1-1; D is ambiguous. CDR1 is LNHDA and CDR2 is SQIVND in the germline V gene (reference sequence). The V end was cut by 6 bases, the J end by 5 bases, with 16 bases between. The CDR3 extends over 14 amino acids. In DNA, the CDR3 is TGTGCCAGTAGGTCGGGAAGGGATTCGACTGAAGCTTTCTTT. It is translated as CASRSGRDSTEAFF.

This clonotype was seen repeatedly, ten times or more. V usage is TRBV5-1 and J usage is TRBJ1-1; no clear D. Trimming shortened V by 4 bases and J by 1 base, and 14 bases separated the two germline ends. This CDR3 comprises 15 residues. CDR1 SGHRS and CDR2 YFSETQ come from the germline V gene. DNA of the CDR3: TGCGCCAGCAGCCCCCTCGGTACAGCGAACACTGAAGCTTTCTTT. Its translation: CASSPLGTANTEAFF. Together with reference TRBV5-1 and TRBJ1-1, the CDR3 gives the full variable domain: KAGVTQTPRYLIKTRGQQVTLSCSPISGHRSVSWYQQTPGQGLQFLFEYFSETQRNKGNFPGRFSGRQFSNSRSEMNVSTLELGDSALYLCASSPLGTANTEAFFGQGTRLTVV.

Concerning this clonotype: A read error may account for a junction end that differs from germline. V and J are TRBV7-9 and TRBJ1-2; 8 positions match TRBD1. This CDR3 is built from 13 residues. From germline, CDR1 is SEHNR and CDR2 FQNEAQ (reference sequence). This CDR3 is CASSPIGQGDYGF. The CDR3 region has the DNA TGTGCCAGCAGCCCGATCGGACAGGGCGACTATGGCTTC.

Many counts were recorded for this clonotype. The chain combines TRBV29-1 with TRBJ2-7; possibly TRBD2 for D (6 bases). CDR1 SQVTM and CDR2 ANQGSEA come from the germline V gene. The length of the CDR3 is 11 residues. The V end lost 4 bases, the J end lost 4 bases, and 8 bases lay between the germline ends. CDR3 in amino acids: CSVVGGYEQYF. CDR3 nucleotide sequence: TGCAGCGTTGTGGGGGGTTACGAGCAGTACTTC.

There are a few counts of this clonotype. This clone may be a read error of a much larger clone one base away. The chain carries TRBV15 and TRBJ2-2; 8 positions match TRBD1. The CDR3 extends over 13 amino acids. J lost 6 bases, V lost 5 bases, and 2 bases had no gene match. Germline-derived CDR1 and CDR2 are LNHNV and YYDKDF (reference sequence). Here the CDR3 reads CATSHRGAGELFF. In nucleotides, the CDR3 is TGTGCCACCAGCCACAGGGGGGCCGGGGAGCTGTTTTTT. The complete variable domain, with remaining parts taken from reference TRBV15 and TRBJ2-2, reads DAMVIQNPRYQVTQFGKPVTLSCSQTLNHNVMYWYQQKSSQAPKLLFHYYDKDFNNEADTPDNFQSRRPNTSFCFLDIRSPGLGDTAMYLCATSHRGAGELFFGEGSRLTVL.

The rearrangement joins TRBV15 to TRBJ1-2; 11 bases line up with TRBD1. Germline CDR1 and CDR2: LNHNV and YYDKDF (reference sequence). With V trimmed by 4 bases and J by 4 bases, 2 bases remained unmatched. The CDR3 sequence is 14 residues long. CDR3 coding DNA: TGTGCCACCAGCATAGGGACAGGGGGCTATGGCTACACCTTC. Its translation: CATSIGTGGYGYTF.

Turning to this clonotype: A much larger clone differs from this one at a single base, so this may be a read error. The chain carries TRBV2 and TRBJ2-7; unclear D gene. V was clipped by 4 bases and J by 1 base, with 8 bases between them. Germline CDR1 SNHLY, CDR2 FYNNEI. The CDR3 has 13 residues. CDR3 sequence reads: CASSGRRSYEQYF. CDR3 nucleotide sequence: TGTGCCAGCAGTGGGCGGCGATCCTACGAGCAGTACTTC.

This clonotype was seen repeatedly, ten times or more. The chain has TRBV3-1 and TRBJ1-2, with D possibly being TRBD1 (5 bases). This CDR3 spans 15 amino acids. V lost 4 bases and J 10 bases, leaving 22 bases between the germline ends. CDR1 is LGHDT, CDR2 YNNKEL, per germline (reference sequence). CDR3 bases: TGTGCCAGCAGCCCACTAGTAGGAGGGGCCAATGACTACACCTTC. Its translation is CASSPLVGGANDYTF.

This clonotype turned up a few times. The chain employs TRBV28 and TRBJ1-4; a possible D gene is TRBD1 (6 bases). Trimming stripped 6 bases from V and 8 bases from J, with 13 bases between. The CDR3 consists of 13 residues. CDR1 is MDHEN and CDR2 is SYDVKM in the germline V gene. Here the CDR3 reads CASRGTPREKLFF. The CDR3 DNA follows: TGTGCCAGCAGGGGGACACCGAGGGAAAAACTGTTTTTT.

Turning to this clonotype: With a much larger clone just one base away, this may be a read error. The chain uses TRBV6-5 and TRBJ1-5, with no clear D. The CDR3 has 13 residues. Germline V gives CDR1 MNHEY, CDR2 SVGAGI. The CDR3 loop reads CVSRPGINQPQHF. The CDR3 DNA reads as TGTGTCAGCAGGCCGGGGATAAATCAGCCCCAGCATTTT.

The CDR3 DNA follows: TGTGCCAGCAGTTACTCGACCAGCGGGAGTATTAACGAGCAGTACTTC. It is translated as CASSYSTSGSINEQYF. The chain recombines TRBV6-6 with TRBJ2-7; 8 bases fit TRBD2. Germline V gives CDR1 MNHNY, CDR2 SVGAGI (reference sequence). CDR3 length equals 16 residues. With V trimmed by 0 bases and J by 5 bases, 9 bases remained unmatched.

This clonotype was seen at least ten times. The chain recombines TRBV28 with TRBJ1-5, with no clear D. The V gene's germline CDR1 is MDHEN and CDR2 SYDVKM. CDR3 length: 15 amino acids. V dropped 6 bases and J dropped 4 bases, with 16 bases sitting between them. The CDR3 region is CASSPGGSRNQPQHF. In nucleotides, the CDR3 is TGTGCCAGCAGCCCGGGAGGGTCGAGAAATCAGCCCCAGCATTTT.

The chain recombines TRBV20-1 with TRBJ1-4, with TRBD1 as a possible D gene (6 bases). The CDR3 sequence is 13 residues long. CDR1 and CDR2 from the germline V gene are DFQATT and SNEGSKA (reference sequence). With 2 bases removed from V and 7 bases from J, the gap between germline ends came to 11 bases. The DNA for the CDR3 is TGCAGTGCTAGAATTGGGGACACTGAAAAACTGTTTTTT. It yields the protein CSARIGDTEKLFF.

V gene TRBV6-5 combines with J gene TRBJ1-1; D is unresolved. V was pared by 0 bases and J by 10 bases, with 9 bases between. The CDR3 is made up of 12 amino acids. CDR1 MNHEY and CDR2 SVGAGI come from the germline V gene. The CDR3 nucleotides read TGTGCCAGCAGTTACTCTCGGAAGGGAGCTTTCTTT. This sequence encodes CASSYSRKGAFF.

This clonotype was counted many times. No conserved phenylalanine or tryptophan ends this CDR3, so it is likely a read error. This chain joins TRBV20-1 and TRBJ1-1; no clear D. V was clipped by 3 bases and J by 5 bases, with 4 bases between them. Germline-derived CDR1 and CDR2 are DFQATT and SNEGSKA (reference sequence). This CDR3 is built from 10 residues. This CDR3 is CSASRTEAFL. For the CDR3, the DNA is TGCAGTGCTAGTAGGACTGAAGCTTTCCTT.

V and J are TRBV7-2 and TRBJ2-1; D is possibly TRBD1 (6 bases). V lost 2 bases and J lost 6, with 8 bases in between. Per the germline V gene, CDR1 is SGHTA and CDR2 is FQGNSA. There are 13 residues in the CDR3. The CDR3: CASSLWGPNEQFF. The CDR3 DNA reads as TGTGCCAGCAGCTTATGGGGGCCCAATGAGCAGTTCTTC. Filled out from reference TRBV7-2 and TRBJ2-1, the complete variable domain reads GAGVSQSPSNKVTEKGKDVELRCDPISGHTALYWYRQSLGQGLEFLIYFQGNSAPDKSGLPSDRFSAERTGGSVSTLTIQRTQQEDSAVYLCASSLWGPNEQFFGPGTRLTVL.